This is a list of T cell receptor beta chains from one sample in a study of blood T cells in healthy people across ages. TCRdb analysed the 5' RACE reads with MiXCR anew, one entry per CDR3 protein. The sample yields under 1 million distinct CDR3 sequences, approximately 48% seen once. Sequencing used blood. Source of these receptors: a man in his sixties in good health. Each CDR3 is given with its conserved first and last residue. Fields, in order: CDR3 protein, J gene, CDR3 length, V gene.

cdr3_aa: CSARDLKSGGVSYEQYF; j_call: TRBJ2-7; cdr3_length: 17; v_call: TRBV20-1
cdr3_aa: CASSKLPGQGPDEQFF; j_call: TRBJ2-1; cdr3_length: 16; v_call: TRBV6-5
cdr3_aa: CASSQAEGVYEQYF; j_call: TRBJ2-7; cdr3_length: 14; v_call: TRBV4-3
cdr3_aa: CATQGTNYGYTF; j_call: TRBJ1-2; cdr3_length: 12; v_call: TRBV6-6
cdr3_aa: CASSIVPSNTGELFF; j_call: TRBJ2-2; cdr3_length: 15; v_call: TRBV6-5
cdr3_aa: CTTKGRLAGEQFF; j_call: TRBJ2-1; cdr3_length: 13; v_call: TRBV20-1
cdr3_aa: CASRNPTGQGKETQYF; j_call: TRBJ2-5; cdr3_length: 16; v_call: TRBV7-2
cdr3_aa: CASTRSGTGELFF; j_call: TRBJ2-2; cdr3_length: 13; v_call: TRBV12-3/TRBV12-4
cdr3_aa: CASSTGVTNYGYTF; j_call: TRBJ1-2; cdr3_length: 14; v_call: TRBV9
cdr3_aa: CASSPTILRWDSNQPQHF; j_call: TRBJ1-5; cdr3_length: 18; v_call: TRBV4-3
cdr3_aa: CSARDHLETQYF; j_call: TRBJ2-5; cdr3_length: 12; v_call: TRBV20-1
cdr3_aa: CASSLGGTPQETQYF; j_call: TRBJ2-5; cdr3_length: 15; v_call: TRBV7-9
cdr3_aa: CASSLRGQGLSGELFF; j_call: TRBJ2-2; cdr3_length: 16; v_call: TRBV7-2
cdr3_aa: CASSPGTGYSTNEKLFF; j_call: TRBJ1-4; cdr3_length: 17; v_call: TRBV4-3
cdr3_aa: CSAGTQVGETQYF; j_call: TRBJ2-5; cdr3_length: 13; v_call: TRBV29-1
cdr3_aa: CSARKSWRGRYQETQYF; j_call: TRBJ2-5; cdr3_length: 17; v_call: TRBV20-1
cdr3_aa: CASSGGFGNKETQYF; j_call: TRBJ2-5; cdr3_length: 15; v_call: TRBV2
cdr3_aa: CSAREGGYTDTQYF; j_call: TRBJ2-3; cdr3_length: 14; v_call: TRBV20-1
cdr3_aa: CASSSVSLWLAGGPRMHYEQYF; j_call: TRBJ2-7; cdr3_length: 22; v_call: TRBV11-2
cdr3_aa: CASSLRQGGGTEAFF; j_call: TRBJ1-1; cdr3_length: 15; v_call: TRBV2
cdr3_aa: CASSPRDMNTEAFF; j_call: TRBJ1-1; cdr3_length: 14; v_call: TRBV28
cdr3_aa: CASKNNATNEKLFF; j_call: TRBJ1-4; cdr3_length: 14; v_call: TRBV21-1
cdr3_aa: CASSGDMGQYF; j_call: TRBJ2-7; cdr3_length: 11; v_call: TRBV11-1
cdr3_aa: CASSQDTSGSYNEQFF; j_call: TRBJ2-1; cdr3_length: 16; v_call: TRBV4-1
cdr3_aa: CASSLSGGYSYNEQFF; j_call: TRBJ2-1; cdr3_length: 16; v_call: TRBV27
cdr3_aa: CASSLGTDNSPLHF; j_call: TRBJ1-6; cdr3_length: 14; v_call: TRBV27
cdr3_aa: CSVTGMELAGDTYQETQYF; j_call: TRBJ2-5; cdr3_length: 19; v_call: TRBV20-1
cdr3_aa: CASNYSRTGVSGSPFNQPQHF; j_call: TRBJ1-5; cdr3_length: 21; v_call: TRBV6-2/TRBV6-3
cdr3_aa: CSSRESGANVLTF; j_call: TRBJ2-6; cdr3_length: 13; v_call: TRBV29-1
cdr3_aa: CAWDTGLHEQYF; j_call: NA; cdr3_length: 12; v_call: TRBV30
cdr3_aa: CASSLLPYEQYF; j_call: TRBJ2-7; cdr3_length: 12; v_call: TRBV7-2
cdr3_aa: CSARDYDKAGTNEKLFF; j_call: TRBJ1-4; cdr3_length: 17; v_call: TRBV20-1
cdr3_aa: CASSFRTGQVDIQYF; j_call: TRBJ2-4; cdr3_length: 15; v_call: TRBV7-9
cdr3_aa: CASSSPHGGVLDTQYF; j_call: TRBJ2-3; cdr3_length: 16; v_call: TRBV27
cdr3_aa: CASSFGAATNTEAFF; j_call: TRBJ1-1; cdr3_length: 15; v_call: TRBV11-2